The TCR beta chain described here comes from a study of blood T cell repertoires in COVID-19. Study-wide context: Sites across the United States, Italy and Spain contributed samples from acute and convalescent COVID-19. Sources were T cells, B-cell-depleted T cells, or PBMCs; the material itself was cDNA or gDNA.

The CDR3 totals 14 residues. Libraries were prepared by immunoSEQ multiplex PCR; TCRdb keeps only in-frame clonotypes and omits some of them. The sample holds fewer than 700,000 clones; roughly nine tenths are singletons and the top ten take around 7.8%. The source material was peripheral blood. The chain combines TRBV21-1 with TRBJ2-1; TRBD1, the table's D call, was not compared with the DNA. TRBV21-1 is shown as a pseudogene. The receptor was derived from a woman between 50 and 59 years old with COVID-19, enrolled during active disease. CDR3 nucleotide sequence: TGTGCCAGCAGCAAAGTCAGGGGGTACCATGAGCAGTTCTTC. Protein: CASSKVRGYHEQFF.